This T cell receptor (beta chain) was observed in a study of T cell changes during pregnancy in multiple sclerosis. CDR1 is SGDLS and CDR2 is YYNGEE in the germline V gene. The V end lost 5 bases, the J end lost 3 bases, and 12 bases lay between the germline ends. This CDR3 comprises 13 residues. Repertoires were generated with immunoSEQ multiplex PCR, while TCRdb's copy carries only in-frame clones and drops some. The sample shows 45,000 or so clones, approximately 91% of them seen only once. The chain links TRBV9 to TRBJ2-7; the D gene is possibly TRBD2 (6 bases). The source is a female donor with multiple sclerosis, enrolled in a pregnancy study. Sequencing was performed on PBMCs (not recorded whether the cells were cultured). CDR3 nucleotides: TGTGCCAGCAGTGGGTCCGGGGGCTACGAGCAGTACTTC. Its translation: CASSGSGGYEQYF.